The entry below describes one T cell receptor (beta chain). Antigen specificity is unknown. The treatment is: oral pan-JAK inhibitor, 5-10 mg twice daily. This CDR3 comprises 14 residues. Unmatched junction bases numbered 9, after V lost 6 bases and J lost 7 bases. Germline V gene data show CDR1 as MNHNY and CDR2 as SVGAGI (reference sequence). Extracted RNA was reverse transcribed, and the resulting cDNA served as sequencing template. TCRdb's copy holds only in-frame clones and misses some; the assay was immunoSEQ multiplex PCR. The sample has 90,000 to 150,000 clones; 50% to 55% are singletons. The record originates from a study of CD8+ T cells in alopecia areata. Study-wide results and caveats: Only a single nonresponder existed, so baseline CD8+ expansion links stay unclear.

The chain links TRBV6-6 to TRBJ1-5; 7 bases fit TRBD1. The input for sequencing was CD4+ T cells sorted from blood, taken at week 4, from a patient treated with tofacitinib. The receptor was derived from a human donor with alopecia areata. The CDR3 bases are TGTGCCAGCAGCCTAACAGGGGCTCGGCAGCCCCAGCATTTT. Protein sequence: CASSLTGARQPQHF.